The 24 T cell receptor beta chains reported below all come from one sample, sequenced in a study of regulatory T cells in long-lasting Graves disease. Library construction for TCR beta used iRepertoire HTBI primers and Arm-PCR of CDR3 regions. MiXCR, applied by TCRdb to the multiplex PCR reads, yields one record per CDR3 protein. The profile shows 540,000 or so distinct CDR3 sequences, roughly 13% of them singletons. Time point: newly diagnosed GD, antithyroid drugs for less than 3 months. RNA isolated from PBMCs was used to make the TCR library. In addition, the sample was reused for a study of T cells in Graves' hyperthyroidism and ophthalmopathy.

Sequencing used peripheral blood mononuclear cells (PBMCs), obtained at new diagnosis, from a patient treated with antithyroid drugs. All receptors derive from a man in his thirties or forties with Graves disease.

The V and J genes are TRBV9 and TRBJ2-3, with TRBD1 matching 10 bases. The V gene end was trimmed by 4 bases and the J gene end by 3 bases; junction bases not matched to a gene: 8. CDR1 and CDR2 (germline): SGDLS, YYNGEE. The CDR3 consists of 16 residues. CDR3 DNA: TGTGCCAGCAGCCCGACAGGGGGCGTTCAGACAGATACGCAGTATTTT. This gives the protein CASSPTGGVQTDTQYF.

At least ten counts were recorded for this clonotype. The chain combines TRBV27 with TRBJ2-7; 10 bases are a match to TRBD2. The CDR3 loop spans 14 amino acids. V lost 8 bases to trimming and J lost 3 bases; unmatched junction nucleotides: 7. Germline lookup yields CDR1 MNHEY and CDR2 SMNVEV (reference sequence). CDR3 DNA sequence: TGTGCCAGCCGGCCCCGGACTAGCGGCTACGAGCAGTACTTC. This sequence encodes CASRPRTSGYEQYF.

In this sample, this clonotype turned up a few times. The gene calls are TRBV7-9 and TRBJ2-1; 7 bases fit TRBD1. The CDR3 runs to 17 residues. Germline-derived CDR1 and CDR2 are SEHNR and FQNEAQ (reference sequence). The V and J ends lost 1 base and 7 bases, in that order; junction bases with no gene match: 13. DNA for the CDR3: TGTGCCAGCAGCTTAGGGGGTCTTAGGGGGCACTATAATGAGCAGTTCTTC. Amino acids: CASSLGGLRGHYNEQFF. The variable domain in full, with the rest retrieved from reference TRBV7-9 and TRBJ2-1, is DTGVSQNPRHKITKRGQNVTFRCDPISEHNRLYWYRQTLGQGPEFLTYFQNEAQLEKSRLLSDRFSAERPKGSFSTLEIQRTEQGDSAMYLCASSLGGLRGHYNEQFFGPGTRLTVL.

This clonotype was observed at least ten times. CDR3 sequence: CASSLTGGFDTDTQYF. CDR3 nucleotide sequence: TGTGCCAGCAGTTTAACAGGGGGGTTCGACACAGATACGCAGTATTTT. The chain couples TRBV27 to TRBJ2-3, with 8 bases that match TRBD1. Losses at the gene ends were 2 bases for V and 2 bases for J; bases not matched to a gene: 6. Germline V CDR1 and CDR2: MNHEY, SMNVEV (reference sequence). The CDR3 extends over 16 amino acids.

This clonotype appeared a few times. The V and J genes are TRBV24-1 and TRBJ2-3; D not resolved. Deletions cut 4 bases from V and 0 bases from J, with 4 bases between. The CDR3 contains 13 residues. In germline, CDR1 is KGHDR, CDR2 SFDVKD. In nucleotides, the CDR3 is TGTGCCACCAGTGACCCCAGCACAGATACGCAGTATTTT. It specifies CATSDPSTDTQYF.

This clonotype occurred many times. V gene TRBV28 combines with J gene TRBJ2-5, with D perhaps TRBD1 (6 bases). The CDR3 covers 15 residues. Germline CDR1 is MDHEN and CDR2 is SYDVKM. V dropped 2 bases and J dropped 3 bases, with 13 bases sitting between them. The CDR3 loop reads CASSLPHAGEETQYF. In nucleotides, the CDR3 is TGTGCCAGCAGTTTACCCCACGCAGGGGAAGAGACCCAGTACTTC.

This clonotype was detected ten times or more. At one of its ends the junction is not consistent with the germline gene, which may arise from a read error. This rearrangement joins TRBV5-1 to TRBJ1-1, with D unclear. Germline-derived CDR1 and CDR2 are SGHRS and YFSETQ. The CDR3 consists of 13 residues. This CDR3 reads CASSLIRNTEAFF. CDR3 DNA: TGTGCCAGCAGCTTAATCCGGAACACTGAAGCTTTCTTT.

This chain joins TRBV18 and TRBJ2-3; TRBD2 agrees at 8 bases. The CDR3 contains 13 residues. The V and J ends lost 6 bases and 5 bases, in that order; junction bases with no gene match: 4. Germline V gene sequence: CDR1 KGHSH, CDR2 LQKENI. The CDR3: CASSPGGGDTQYF. The CDR3 nucleotides read TGTGCCAGCTCTCCCGGGGGGGGAGATACGCAGTATTTT.

The genes are TRBV3-1 and TRBJ2-3; D unresolved. Germline V lookup: CDR1 LGHDT, CDR2 YNNKEL (reference sequence). The CDR3 loop spans 13 amino acids. V was cut by 3 bases and J by 7 bases, with 11 bases left in between. CDR3 DNA sequence: TGTGCCAGCAGCCAGGGCAGGCTGAATACGCAGTATTTT. As protein: CASSQGRLNTQYF.

This clonotype was recorded at least ten times. J is TRBJ2-3 and V is TRBV11-2, with D possibly called TRBD1 or TRBD2 (6 bases each). Per the germline V gene, CDR1 is SGHAT and CDR2 is FQNNGV. Trimming pared 1 base from V and 3 bases from J, leaving 20 bases between. The CDR3 is made up of 18 amino acids. The CDR3 sequence is CASSLGFIYREETDTQYF. The CDR3 coding sequence is TGTGCCAGCAGCTTAGGCTTTATTTACAGGGAGGAAACAGATACGCAGTATTTT.

The V and J genes are TRBV6-1 and TRBJ1-3, with D uncertain. Trimming shortened V by 7 bases and J by 0 bases, and 7 bases separated the two germline ends. Germline CDR1 MNHNS, CDR2 SASEGT. The CDR3 runs 13 residues. CDR3 sequence reads: CASKGNSGNTIYF. The DNA for the CDR3 is TGTGCCAGCAAAGGGAACTCTGGAAACACCATATATTTT.

This clonotype was seen many times. The CDR3: CSVVRGKGRAYGYTF. The CDR3 region has the DNA TGCAGCGTTGTTCGTGGCAAAGGTCGGGCATATGGCTACACCTTC. This chain connects TRBV29-1 to TRBJ1-2, with unresolved D. CDR3 size: 15 residues. Germline V CDR1 and CDR2: SQVTM, ANQGSEA. V was pared by 4 bases and J by 5 bases, with 20 bases between. Supplemented by reference TRBV29-1 and TRBJ1-2, the full variable domain reads SAVISQKPSRDICQRGTSLTIQCQVDSQVTMMFWYRQQPGQSLTLIATANQGSEATYESGFVIDKFPISRPNLTFSTLTVSNMSPEDSSIYLCSVVRGKGRAYGYTFGSGTRLTVV.

The rearrangement links TRBV10-3 to TRBJ2-7, with TRBD2 matching 10 bases. J gave up 11 bases and V 4 bases, and 11 bases lay outside the gene matches. Germline V lookup: CDR1 ENHRY, CDR2 SYGVKD. CDR3 length: 14 residues. CDR3 coding DNA: TGTGCCATCAGTGTAAGCGGGAGGGCTTTACGGGAGTACTTC. This encodes CAISVSGRALREYF.

This clonotype was seen many times. CDR3 sequence reads: CASSPGLRGTGELFF. As DNA, the CDR3 is TGTGCCAGCAGCCCCGGGCTCAGAGGCACCGGGGAGCTGTTTTTT. The V gene is TRBV7-9, the J gene TRBJ2-2; D gene uncertain. Germline V gene lookup returns CDR1 SEHNR and CDR2 FQNEAQ (reference sequence). Deletions cut 5 bases from V and 4 bases from J, with 14 bases between. This CDR3 has 15 residues.

The sample holds many counts of this clonotype. DNA for the CDR3: TGTGCCAGTACTCCCGGGCGGGAGCGCTCCTACAATGAGCAGTTCTTC. Its protein product is CASTPGRERSYNEQFF. The V gene is TRBV27, the J gene TRBJ2-1, with TRBD2 identical over 7 bases. This CDR3 contains 16 residues. CDR1 MNHEY and CDR2 SMNVEV come from the germline V gene (reference sequence). After removal of 9 bases from V and 0 bases from J, the junction contained 11 bases not matched to a gene.

The chain has TRBV4-1 and TRBJ2-3, with D possibly being TRBD1 or TRBD2 (5 bases each). The CDR3 is made up of 16 amino acids. Germline CDR1 reads MGHRA; CDR2 reads YSYEKL. The V end was cut by 3 bases, the J end by 3 bases, with 16 bases between. CDR3 sequence (DNA): TGCGCCAGCAGCCAGGTGGGACCTGGAGGTACAGATACGCAGTATTTT. Translated, it gives CASSQVGPGGTDTQYF.

In this sample, this clonotype turned up many times. The V and J genes are TRBV12-3 or TRBV12-4 and TRBJ2-5, with D hard to call. The CDR3 sequence is 12 residues long. V was cut by 5 bases and J by 3 bases, with 7 bases left in between. The CDR3 reads CASSLAEETQYF. As DNA, the CDR3 is TGTGCCAGCAGTCTTGCCGAAGAGACCCAGTACTTC.

This clonotype was counted at least ten times. V gene TRBV12-3 or TRBV12-4 combines with J gene TRBJ2-3; 9 bases map to TRBD2. The CDR3 covers 18 residues. V lost 5 bases, J lost 2 bases, and 14 bases stayed unmatched. This CDR3 is CASSPPSGRPFTTDTQYF. The CDR3 DNA reads as TGTGCCAGCAGTCCTCCCAGCGGGAGGCCCTTTACCACAGATACGCAGTATTTT.

This clonotype has just one count. The gene calls are TRBV20-1 and TRBJ2-1, with TRBD2 matching over 7 bases. Trimming at V came to 8 bases and at J to 7 bases, leaving 11 bases not matched to a gene. Germline-derived CDR1 and CDR2 are DFQATT and SNEGSKA (reference sequence). This CDR3 comprises 13 residues. CDR3 sequence reads: CSTQAGVENEQFF. The CDR3 bases are TGCAGTACCCAGGCGGGAGTGGAGAATGAGCAGTTCTTC.

This clonotype was seen repeatedly, ten times or more. V and J are TRBV7-8 and TRBJ2-1; 8 positions match TRBD1. The J call is doubtful: the DNA matches TRBJ2-5 better. Germline V gene sequence: CDR1 SGHVS, CDR2 FQNEAQ. The CDR3 is 15 residues long. CDR3 nucleotides: TGTGCCAGCAGCCCCCGACAGGGGAGGCAAGAGACCCAGTACTTC. Translation: CASSPRQGRQETQYF.

As for this clonotype: At one end, the junction sequence differs from germline, possibly due to a read error. The rearrangement uses TRBV29-1 and TRBJ2-2; the match to TRBD2 covers 9 bases. Per germline, CDR1 SQVTM and CDR2 ANQGSEA. This CDR3 is built from 15 residues. The CDR3 DNA reads as TGCAGCGTCGAAGTGCGGGGGGGTAAGACCGGGGAGCTGTTTTTT. Protein product: CSVEVRGGKTGELFF.

This clonotype has just a few counts. With a much larger clone just one base away, this may be a read error. The rearrangement uses TRBV27 and TRBJ2-7, with 12 bases matching TRBD2. The CDR3 has 17 amino acids. Germline loops: CDR1 MNHEY, CDR2 SMNVEV (reference sequence). V was clipped by 5 bases and J by 5 bases; unmatched bases: 13. In nucleotides, the CDR3 is TGTGCCAGCAGTCTATGGAGCACTAGCGGGGGGTTCCACGAGCAGTACTTC. Its translation: CASSLWSTSGGFHEQYF.

Turning to this clonotype: A clone one base away is much larger, so this may be a read error. The genes are TRBV6-2 or TRBV6-3 and TRBJ2-1, with 9 positions matching TRBD1. Germline lookup yields CDR1 MNHEY and CDR2 SVGEGT. CDR3 length equals 13 residues. CDR3 coding DNA: TGTGTCAGCAGGGTACAGGGGGCAAATGAGCAGTTCTTC. Translated, it gives CVSRVQGANEQFF.

This clonotype has ten or more counts. The genes are TRBV29-1 and TRBJ2-3; D possibly corresponds to TRBD1 (5 bases). V shed 0 bases and J shed 2 bases, with 9 bases lying between them. The CDR3 is made up of 14 amino acids. In germline, CDR1 is SQVTM, CDR2 ANQGSEA. As DNA, the CDR3 is TGCAGCGTTGAAGATAACAGGAACACAGATACGCAGTATTTT. This sequence encodes CSVEDNRNTDTQYF.